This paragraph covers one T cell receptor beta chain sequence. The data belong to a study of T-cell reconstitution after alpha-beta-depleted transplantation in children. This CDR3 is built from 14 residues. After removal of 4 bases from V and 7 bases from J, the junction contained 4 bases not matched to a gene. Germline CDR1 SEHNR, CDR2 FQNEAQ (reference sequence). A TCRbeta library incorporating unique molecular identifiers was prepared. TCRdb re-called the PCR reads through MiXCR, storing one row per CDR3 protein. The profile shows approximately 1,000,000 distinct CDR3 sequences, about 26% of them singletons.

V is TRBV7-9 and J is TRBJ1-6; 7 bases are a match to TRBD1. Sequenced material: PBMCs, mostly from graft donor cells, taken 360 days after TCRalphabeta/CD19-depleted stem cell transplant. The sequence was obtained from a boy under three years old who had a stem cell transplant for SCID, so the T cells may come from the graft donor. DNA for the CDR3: TGTGCCAGCAGCTACGGGACAGCAAATTCACCCCTCCACTTT. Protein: CASSYGTANSPLHF.